This T cell receptor beta chain came from a study of chemoradiotherapy in HPV16-positive cancers. Study-level results: The functional HPV-specific definition rests on just two HPV16-positive patients. Candidate HPV-specific clones and E7-related TCR motifs grew in tumor during treatment.

Samples were taken several times over chemoradiotherapy. Clones were sequenced by immunoSEQ multiplex PCR, and TCRdb holds only the in-frame ones, with some missing. The table has 790 or so clones, around 62% seen once. As for this clone: The antigen remains unidentified.

The CDR3 contains 13 residues. Germline V gene lookup returns CDR1 WNHNN and CDR2 SYGVQD (reference sequence). Trimming removed 10 bases at V and 5 bases at J, with 12 bases between. This TCR came from a human donor with HPV-associated anogenital cancer. The sequences come from tumor tissue, collected from a patient who underwent chemoradiotherapy. The chain carries TRBV10-1 and TRBJ2-6, with D hard to call. This CDR3 is CAIAQSRANVLTF. The CDR3 nucleotides read TGCGCCATCGCACAAAGTCGGGCCAACGTCCTGACTTTC.